The 6 T cell receptor beta chains listed next were all sequenced from one sample in a study of blood T cell repertoires in COVID-19. Sequencing was performed with immunoSEQ multiplex PCR; in TCRdb, only in-frame clones are kept and a portion is missing. The sample has approximately 200,000 clones, 84% seen once. What was sequenced was peripheral blood. The receptors here all came from a woman aged 25 to 39 who had recovered from COVID-19.

CDR3 DNA: TGTGCCAGCAGCAACCGGACAGGGCGCCTGAACACTGAAGCTTTCTTT. This gives the protein CASSNRTGRLNTEAFF. The V gene is TRBV4-2, the J gene TRBJ1-1, with 8 bases lining up with TRBD1. CDR1 and CDR2 from the germline V gene are LGHNA and YNFKEQ. This CDR3 is built from 16 residues. The trim removed 5 bases at V and 0 bases at J, leaving 8 bases unmatched.

CDR3 DNA: TGTGCCAGCAGTCTCCCACCGGGTAATGAGCAGTTCTTC. Its translation is CASSLPPGNEQFF. This chain connects TRBV12-3 or TRBV12-4 to TRBJ2-1; unclear D gene. Trimming removed 5 bases at V and 7 bases at J, with 12 bases between. The CDR3 spans 13 residues.

This chain joins TRBV7-9 and TRBJ2-7, with D possibly TRBD2 on 7 matching bases. Germline V CDR1 and CDR2: SEHNR, FQNEAQ (reference sequence). V dropped 5 bases and J dropped 1 base, with 15 bases sitting between them. The CDR3 sequence is 15 residues long. The CDR3, as DNA: TGTGCCAGCAGCCACGCGGGGGACAAGTCCTACGAGCAGTACTTC. Translated, it gives CASSHAGDKSYEQYF.

The chain recombines TRBV27 with TRBJ2-5; 9 bases map to TRBD1. V lost 2 bases to trimming and J lost 5 bases; unmatched junction nucleotides: 9. CDR1 and CDR2 (germline): MNHEY, SMNVEV (reference sequence). The length of the CDR3 is 16 residues. The CDR3 reads CASSLILGDRDETQYF. The CDR3 coding sequence is TGTGCCAGCAGTTTAATATTAGGGGACAGGGACGAGACCCAGTACTTC.

The rearrangement uses TRBV3-1 (or the pseudogene TRBV3-2) and TRBJ2-1, with no clear D. The CDR3 has 15 amino acids. The germline CDR1 and CDR2 sequences are LGHDT and YNNKEL (reference sequence). The germline V and J ends were trimmed by 7 bases and 0 bases, with 13 bases remaining between them. For the CDR3, the DNA is TGTGCCAGCACCCCCCGACTGGGCTCCTACAATGAGCAGTTCTTC. Translating it yields CASTPRLGSYNEQFF.

In this sample, this clone turned up once. The chain combines TRBV6-5 with TRBJ1-5; the match to TRBD1 covers 10 bases. The CDR3 has 15 amino acids. Trimming removed 7 bases from V and 10 bases from J; junction bases left unmatched: 13. Germline lookup yields CDR1 MNHEY and CDR2 SVGAGI. In nucleotides, the CDR3 is TGTGCCAGCACCCGACAGGGGGCGAGCCATTATCCCCAGCATTTT. Its translation: CASTRQGASHYPQHF.